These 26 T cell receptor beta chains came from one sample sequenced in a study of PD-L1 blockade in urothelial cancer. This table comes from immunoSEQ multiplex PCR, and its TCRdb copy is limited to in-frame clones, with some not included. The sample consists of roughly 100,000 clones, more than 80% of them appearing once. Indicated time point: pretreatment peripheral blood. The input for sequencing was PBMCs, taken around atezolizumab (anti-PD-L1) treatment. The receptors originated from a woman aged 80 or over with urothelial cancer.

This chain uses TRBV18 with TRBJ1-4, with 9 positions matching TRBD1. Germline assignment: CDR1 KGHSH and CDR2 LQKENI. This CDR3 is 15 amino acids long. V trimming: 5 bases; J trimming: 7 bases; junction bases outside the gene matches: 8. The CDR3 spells CASSGARTGAEKLFF. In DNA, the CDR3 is TGTGCCAGCTCAGGGGCGAGGACAGGGGCTGAAAAACTGTTTTTT. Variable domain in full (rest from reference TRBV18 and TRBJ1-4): NAGVMQNPRHLVRRRGQEARLRCSPMKGHSHVYWYRQLPEEGLKFMVYLQKENIIDESGMPKERFSAEFPKEGPSILRIQQVVRGDSAAYFCASSGARTGAEKLFFGSGTQLSVL.

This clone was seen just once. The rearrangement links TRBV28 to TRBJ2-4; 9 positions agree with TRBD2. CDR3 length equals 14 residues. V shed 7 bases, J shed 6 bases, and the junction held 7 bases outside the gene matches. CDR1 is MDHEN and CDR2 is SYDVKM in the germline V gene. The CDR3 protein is CASKSSGSGNIQYF. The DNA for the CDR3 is TGTGCCAGCAAAAGTAGCGGGAGTGGAAACATTCAGTACTTC.

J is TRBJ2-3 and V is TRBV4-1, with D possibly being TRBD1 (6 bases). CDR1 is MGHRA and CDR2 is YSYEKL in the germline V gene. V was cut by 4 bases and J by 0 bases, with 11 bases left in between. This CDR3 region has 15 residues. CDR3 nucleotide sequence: TGCGCCAGCAGCCCAACAGGGCCTAGCACAGATACGCAGTATTTT. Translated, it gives CASSPTGPSTDTQYF.

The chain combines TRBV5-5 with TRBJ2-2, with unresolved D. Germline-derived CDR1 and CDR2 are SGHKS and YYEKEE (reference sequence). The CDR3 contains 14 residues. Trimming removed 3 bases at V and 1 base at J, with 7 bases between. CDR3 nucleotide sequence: TGTGCCAGCAGCTCCTCGGGGAACACCGGGGAGCTGTTTTTT. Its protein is CASSSSGNTGELFF.

CDR3 in amino acids: CASSRSGRASRDEQFF. In DNA, the CDR3 is TGCGCCAGCAGCAGGAGCGGGAGGGCCTCTAGAGATGAGCAGTTCTTC. This rearrangement joins TRBV5-1 to TRBJ2-1; 10 bases agree with TRBD2. Germline CDR1 SGHRS, CDR2 YFSETQ. V was pared by 4 bases and J by 8 bases, with 12 bases of the junction left unmatched. The CDR3 contains 16 residues.

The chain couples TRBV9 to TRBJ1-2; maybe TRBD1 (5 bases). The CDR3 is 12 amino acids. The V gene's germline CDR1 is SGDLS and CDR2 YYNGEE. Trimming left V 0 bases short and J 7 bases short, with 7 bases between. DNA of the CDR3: TGTGCCAGCAGCGTAGTCGGGGGTGGCTACACCTTC. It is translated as CASSVVGGGYTF.

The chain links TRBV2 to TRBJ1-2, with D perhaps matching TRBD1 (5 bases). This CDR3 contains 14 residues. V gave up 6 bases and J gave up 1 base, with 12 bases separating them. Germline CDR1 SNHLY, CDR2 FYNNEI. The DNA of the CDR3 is TGTGCCAGCAGGGGGGGGGTACTTAACTATGGCTACACCTTC. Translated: CASRGGVLNYGYTF.

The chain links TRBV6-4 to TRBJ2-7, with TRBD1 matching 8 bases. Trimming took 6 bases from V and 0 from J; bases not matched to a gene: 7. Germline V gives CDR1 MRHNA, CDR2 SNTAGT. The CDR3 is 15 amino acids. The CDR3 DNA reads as TGTGCCAGCAGCCTCCGGGACAGGTACTCCTACGAGCAGTACTTC. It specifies CASSLRDRYSYEQYF.

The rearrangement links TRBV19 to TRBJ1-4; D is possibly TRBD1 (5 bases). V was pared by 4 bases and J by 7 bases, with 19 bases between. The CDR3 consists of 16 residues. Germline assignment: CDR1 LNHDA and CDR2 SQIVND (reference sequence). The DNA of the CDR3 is TGTGCCAGTAGTAGGACCGGCGCGGGGCCAAGTGAAAAACTGTTTTTT. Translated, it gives CASSRTGAGPSEKLFF.

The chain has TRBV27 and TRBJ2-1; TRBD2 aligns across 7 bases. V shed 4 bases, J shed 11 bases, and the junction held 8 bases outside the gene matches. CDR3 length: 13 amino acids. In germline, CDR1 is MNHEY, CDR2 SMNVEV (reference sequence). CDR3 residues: CASSSQTSRKQFF. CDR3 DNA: TGTGCCAGCAGTTCCCAGACTAGCAGGAAGCAGTTCTTC.

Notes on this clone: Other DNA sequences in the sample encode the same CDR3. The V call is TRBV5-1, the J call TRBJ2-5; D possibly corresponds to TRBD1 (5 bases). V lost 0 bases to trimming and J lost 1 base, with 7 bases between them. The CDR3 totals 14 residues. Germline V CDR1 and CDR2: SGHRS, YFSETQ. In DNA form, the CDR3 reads TGCGCCAGCAGCTTGGCAGGGTCCCAAGAGACCCAGTACTTC. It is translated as CASSLAGSQETQYF.

CDR3 protein: CASRGLAGVFPQYF. For the CDR3, the DNA is TGTGCCAGCAGGGGACTAGCGGGAGTTTTCCCGCAGTATTTT. The rearrangement joins TRBV27 to TRBJ2-3; 14 bases line up with TRBD2. The germline CDR1 and CDR2 sequences are MNHEY and SMNVEV (reference sequence). V dropped 6 bases and J dropped 10; count of bases not matched to a gene: 6. The CDR3 runs to 14 residues.

CDR3 in amino acids: CASSLAGGGETQYF. As DNA, the CDR3 is TGTGCCAGCAGCCTAGCGGGAGGTGGTGAGACCCAGTACTTC. This chain uses TRBV28 with TRBJ2-5; TRBD2 aligns across 11 bases. CDR3 length: 14 amino acids. J gave up 5 bases and V 6 bases, and 5 bases lay outside the gene matches. CDR1 and CDR2 (germline): MDHEN, SYDVKM. Full variable domain (missing parts from reference TRBV28 and TRBJ2-5): DVKVTQSSRYLVKRTGEKVFLECVQDMDHENMFWYRQDPGLGLRLIYFSYDVKMKEKGDIPEGYSVSREKKERFSLILESASTNQTSMYLCASSLAGGGETQYFGPGTRLLVL.

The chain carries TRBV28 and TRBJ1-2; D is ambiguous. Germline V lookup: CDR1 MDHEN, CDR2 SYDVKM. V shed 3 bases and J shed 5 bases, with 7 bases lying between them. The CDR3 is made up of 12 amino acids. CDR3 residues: CASSFRSYGYTF. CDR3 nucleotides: TGTGCCAGCAGTTTCCGCAGTTATGGCTACACCTTC.

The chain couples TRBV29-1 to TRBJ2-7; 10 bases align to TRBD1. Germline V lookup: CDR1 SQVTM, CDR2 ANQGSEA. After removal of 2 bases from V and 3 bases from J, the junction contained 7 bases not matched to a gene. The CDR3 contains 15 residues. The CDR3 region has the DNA TGCAGCGTTGAATTGGGGACAGGGGACTTCTACGAGCAGTACTTC. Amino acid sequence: CSVELGTGDFYEQYF.

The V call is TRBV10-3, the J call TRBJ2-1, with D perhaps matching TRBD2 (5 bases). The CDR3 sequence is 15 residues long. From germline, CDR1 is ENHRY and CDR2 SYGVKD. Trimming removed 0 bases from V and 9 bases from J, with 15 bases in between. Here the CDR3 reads CAISESRTGMGEQFF. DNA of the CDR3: TGTGCCATCAGTGAGTCGCGGACTGGCATGGGTGAGCAGTTCTTC.

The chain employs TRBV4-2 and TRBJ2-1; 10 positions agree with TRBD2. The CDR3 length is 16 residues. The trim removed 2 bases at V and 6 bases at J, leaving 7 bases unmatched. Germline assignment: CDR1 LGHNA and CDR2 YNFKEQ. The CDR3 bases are TGTGCCAGCAGCCAAAGATGGACTAGCGGAAGCAATGAGCAGTTCTTC. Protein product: CASSQRWTSGSNEQFF.

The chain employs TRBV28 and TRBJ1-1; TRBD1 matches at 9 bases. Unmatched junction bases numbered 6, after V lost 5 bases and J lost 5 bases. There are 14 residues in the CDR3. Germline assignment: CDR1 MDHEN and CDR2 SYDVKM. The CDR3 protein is CASSPRTGETEAFF. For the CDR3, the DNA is TGTGCCAGCAGTCCCCGGACAGGGGAGACTGAAGCTTTCTTT.

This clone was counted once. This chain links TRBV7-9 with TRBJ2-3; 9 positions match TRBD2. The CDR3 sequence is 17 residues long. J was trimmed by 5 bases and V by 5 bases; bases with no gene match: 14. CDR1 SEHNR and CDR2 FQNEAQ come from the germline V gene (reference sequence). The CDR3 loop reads CASSPALGGRAQDTQYF. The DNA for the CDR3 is TGTGCCAGCAGCCCCGCGCTGGGCGGGAGGGCCCAAGATACGCAGTATTTT.

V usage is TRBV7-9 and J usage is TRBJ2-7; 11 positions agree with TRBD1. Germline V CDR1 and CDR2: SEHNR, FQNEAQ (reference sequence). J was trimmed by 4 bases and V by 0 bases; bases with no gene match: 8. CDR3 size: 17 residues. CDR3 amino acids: CASSLAGTGGIFYEQYF. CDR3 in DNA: TGTGCCAGCAGCTTAGCGGGGACAGGGGGGATTTTTTACGAGCAGTACTTC.

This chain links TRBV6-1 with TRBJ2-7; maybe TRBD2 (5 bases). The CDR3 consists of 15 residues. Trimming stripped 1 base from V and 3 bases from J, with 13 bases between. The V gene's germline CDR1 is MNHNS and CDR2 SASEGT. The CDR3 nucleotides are TGTGCCAGCAGTGAAGTAATGGGAGTGGGCTACGAGCAGTACTTC. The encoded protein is CASSEVMGVGYEQYF.

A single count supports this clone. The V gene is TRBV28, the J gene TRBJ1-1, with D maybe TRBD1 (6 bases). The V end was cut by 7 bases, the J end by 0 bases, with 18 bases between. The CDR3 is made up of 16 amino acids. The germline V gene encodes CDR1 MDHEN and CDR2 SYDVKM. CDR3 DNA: TGTGCCAGCAACCCGCAGGGGTCCGAGTTGAACACTGAAGCTTTCTTT. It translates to CASNPQGSELNTEAFF.

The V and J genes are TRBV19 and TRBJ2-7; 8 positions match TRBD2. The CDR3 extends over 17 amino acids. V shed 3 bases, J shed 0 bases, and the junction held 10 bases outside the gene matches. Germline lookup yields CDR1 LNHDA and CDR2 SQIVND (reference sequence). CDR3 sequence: CASSMILAAGSSYEQYF. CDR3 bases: TGTGCCAGTAGTATGATACTAGCGGCGGGCAGCTCCTACGAGCAGTACTTC.

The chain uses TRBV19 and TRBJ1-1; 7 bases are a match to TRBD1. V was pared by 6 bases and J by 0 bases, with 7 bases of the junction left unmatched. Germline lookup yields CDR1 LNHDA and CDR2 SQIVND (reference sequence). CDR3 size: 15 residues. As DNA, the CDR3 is TGTGCCAGTAGCCCTCGCGGGACAGTGAACACTGAAGCTTTCTTT. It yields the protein CASSPRGTVNTEAFF.

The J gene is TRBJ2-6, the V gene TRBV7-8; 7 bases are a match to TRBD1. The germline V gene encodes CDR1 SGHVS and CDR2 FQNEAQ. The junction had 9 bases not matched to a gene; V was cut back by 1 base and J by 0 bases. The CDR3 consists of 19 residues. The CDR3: CASSLGGQQIYSGANVLTF. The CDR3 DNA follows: TGTGCCAGCAGCTTAGGGGGACAGCAGATATACTCTGGGGCCAACGTCCTGACTTTC.

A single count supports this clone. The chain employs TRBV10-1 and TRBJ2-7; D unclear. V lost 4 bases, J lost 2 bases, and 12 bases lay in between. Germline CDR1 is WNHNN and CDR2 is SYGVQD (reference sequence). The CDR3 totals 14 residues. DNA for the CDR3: TGCGCCAGCAGTGGGTCCAACGAGGCCTACGAGCAGTACTTC. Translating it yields CASSGSNEAYEQYF.